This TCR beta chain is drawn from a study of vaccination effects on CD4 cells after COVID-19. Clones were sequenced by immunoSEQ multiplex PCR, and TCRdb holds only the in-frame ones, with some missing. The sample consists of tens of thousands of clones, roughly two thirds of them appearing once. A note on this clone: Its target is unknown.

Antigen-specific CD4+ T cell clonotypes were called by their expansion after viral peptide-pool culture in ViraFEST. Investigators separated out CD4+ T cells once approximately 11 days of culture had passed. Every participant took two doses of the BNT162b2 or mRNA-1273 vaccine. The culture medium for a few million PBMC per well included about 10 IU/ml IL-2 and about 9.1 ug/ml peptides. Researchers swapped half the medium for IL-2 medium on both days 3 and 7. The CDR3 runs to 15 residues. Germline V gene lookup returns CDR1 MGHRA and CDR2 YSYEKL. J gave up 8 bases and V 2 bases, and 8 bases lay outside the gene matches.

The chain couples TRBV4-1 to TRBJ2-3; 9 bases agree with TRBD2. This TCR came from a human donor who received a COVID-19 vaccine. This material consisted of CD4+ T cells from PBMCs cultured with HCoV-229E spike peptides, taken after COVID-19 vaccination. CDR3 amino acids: CASSQIGLASGTQYF. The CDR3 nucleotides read TGCGCCAGCAGCCAAATTGGACTAGCGTCCGGTACGCAGTATTTT.